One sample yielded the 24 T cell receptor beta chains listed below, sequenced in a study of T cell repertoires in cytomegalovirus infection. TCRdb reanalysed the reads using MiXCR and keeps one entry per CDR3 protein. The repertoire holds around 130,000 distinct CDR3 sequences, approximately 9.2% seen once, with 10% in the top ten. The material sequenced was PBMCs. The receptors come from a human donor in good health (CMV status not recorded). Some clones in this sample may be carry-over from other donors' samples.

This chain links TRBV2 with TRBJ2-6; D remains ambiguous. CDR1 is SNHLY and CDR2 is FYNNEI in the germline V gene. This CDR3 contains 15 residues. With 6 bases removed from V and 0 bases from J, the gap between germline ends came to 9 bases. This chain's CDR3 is CASSPASSGANVLTF. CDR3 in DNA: TGTGCCAGCAGCCCCGCGAGCTCTGGGGCCAACGTCCTGACTTTC.

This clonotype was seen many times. The CDR3 DNA reads TGTGCCAGCAGCTTAGCGGTGGTAGCCTACGAGCAGTACTTC. Protein product: CASSLAVVAYEQYF. V is TRBV7-2 and J is TRBJ2-7; D remains ambiguous. Germline lookup yields CDR1 SGHTA and CDR2 FQGNSA. This CDR3 has 14 residues. V gave up 0 bases and J gave up 2 bases, with 8 bases separating them.

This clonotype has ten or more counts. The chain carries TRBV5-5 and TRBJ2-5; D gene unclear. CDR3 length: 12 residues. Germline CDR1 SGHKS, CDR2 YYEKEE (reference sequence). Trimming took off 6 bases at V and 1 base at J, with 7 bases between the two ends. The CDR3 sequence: CASNRGQETQYF. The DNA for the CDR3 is TGTGCCAGCAACCGAGGCCAAGAGACCCAGTACTTC.

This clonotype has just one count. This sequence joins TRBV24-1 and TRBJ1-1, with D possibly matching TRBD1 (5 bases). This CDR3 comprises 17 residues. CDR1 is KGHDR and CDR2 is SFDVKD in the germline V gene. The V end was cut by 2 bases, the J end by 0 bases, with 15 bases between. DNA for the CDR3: TGTGCCACCAGTGATTCGGCCAGGGACGGCGTGAACACTGAAGCTTTCTTT. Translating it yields CATSDSARDGVNTEAFF.

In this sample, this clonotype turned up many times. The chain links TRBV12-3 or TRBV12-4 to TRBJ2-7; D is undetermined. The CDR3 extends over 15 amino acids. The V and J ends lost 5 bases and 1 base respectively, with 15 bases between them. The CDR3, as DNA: TGTGCCAGCAGTACCCAGGATCTGCTTTCCTACGAGCAGTACTTC. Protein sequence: CASSTQDLLSYEQYF.

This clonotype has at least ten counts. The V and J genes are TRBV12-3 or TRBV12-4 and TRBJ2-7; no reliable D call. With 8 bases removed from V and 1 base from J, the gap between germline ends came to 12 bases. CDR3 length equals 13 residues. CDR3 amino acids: CASLPGPSYEQYF. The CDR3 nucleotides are TGTGCCAGCCTACCTGGGCCTTCCTACGAGCAGTACTTC.

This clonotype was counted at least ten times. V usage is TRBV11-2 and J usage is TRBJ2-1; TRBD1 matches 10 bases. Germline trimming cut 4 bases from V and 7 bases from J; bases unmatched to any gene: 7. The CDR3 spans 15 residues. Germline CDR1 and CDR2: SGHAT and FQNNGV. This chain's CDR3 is CASSSSTGGYNEQFF. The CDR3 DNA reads TGTGCCAGCAGCTCCTCGACAGGGGGCTATAATGAGCAGTTCTTC.

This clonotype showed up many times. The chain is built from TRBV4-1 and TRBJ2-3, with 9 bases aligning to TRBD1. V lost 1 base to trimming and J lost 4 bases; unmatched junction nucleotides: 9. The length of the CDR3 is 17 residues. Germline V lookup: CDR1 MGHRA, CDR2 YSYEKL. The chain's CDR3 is CASSQVRSGTGPDTQYF. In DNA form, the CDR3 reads TGCGCCAGCAGCCAAGTTCGGTCCGGGACAGGGCCAGATACGCAGTATTTT.

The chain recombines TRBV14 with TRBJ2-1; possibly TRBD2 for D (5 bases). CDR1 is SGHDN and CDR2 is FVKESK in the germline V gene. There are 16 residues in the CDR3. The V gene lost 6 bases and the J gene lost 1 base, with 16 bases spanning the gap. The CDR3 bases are TGTGCCAGCAGTAGAACCCATCGGGGATCCTACAATGAGCAGTTCTTC. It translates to CASSRTHRGSYNEQFF. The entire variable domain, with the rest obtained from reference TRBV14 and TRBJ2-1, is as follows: EAGVTQFPSHSVIEKGQTVTLRCDPISGHDNLYWYRRVMGKEIKFLLHFVKESKQDESGMPNNRFLAERTGGTYSTLKVQPAELEDSGVYFCASSRTHRGSYNEQFFGPGTRLTVL.

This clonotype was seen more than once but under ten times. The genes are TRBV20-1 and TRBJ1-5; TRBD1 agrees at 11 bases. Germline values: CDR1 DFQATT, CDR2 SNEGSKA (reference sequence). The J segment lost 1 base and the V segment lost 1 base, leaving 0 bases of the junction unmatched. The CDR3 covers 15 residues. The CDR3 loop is CSARGTGGSNQPQHF. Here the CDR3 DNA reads TGCAGTGCTAGAGGGACAGGGGGCAGCAATCAGCCCCAGCATTTT.

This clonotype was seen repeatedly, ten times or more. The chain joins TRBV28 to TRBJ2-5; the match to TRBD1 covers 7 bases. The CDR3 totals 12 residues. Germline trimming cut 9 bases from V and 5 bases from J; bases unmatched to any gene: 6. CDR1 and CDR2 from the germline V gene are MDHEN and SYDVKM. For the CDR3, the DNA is TGTGCCAGTACTGGACAGGTTGAGACCCAGTACTTC. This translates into CASTGQVETQYF.

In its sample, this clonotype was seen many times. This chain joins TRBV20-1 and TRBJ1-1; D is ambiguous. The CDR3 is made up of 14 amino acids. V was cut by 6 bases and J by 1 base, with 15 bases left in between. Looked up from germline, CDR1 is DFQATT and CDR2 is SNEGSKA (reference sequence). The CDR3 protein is CSAPLPRTNTEAFF. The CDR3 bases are TGCAGTGCCCCCCTCCCCCGAACGAACACTGAAGCTTTCTTT.

For the CDR3, the DNA is TGCAGCGTTGCCCAGAACCCGGGTCGGGCCAAAAACATTCAGTACTTC. Amino acid sequence: CSVAQNPGRAKNIQYF. This rearrangement joins TRBV29-1 to TRBJ2-4; D gene ambiguous. The germline V and J ends were trimmed by 4 bases and 1 base, with 17 bases remaining between them. The CDR3 is 16 amino acids. Germline-derived CDR1 and CDR2 are SQVTM and ANQGSEA.

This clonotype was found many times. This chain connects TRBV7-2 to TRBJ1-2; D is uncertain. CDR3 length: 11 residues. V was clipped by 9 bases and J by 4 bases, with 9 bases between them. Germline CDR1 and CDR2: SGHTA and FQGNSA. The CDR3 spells CASRTGYGYTF. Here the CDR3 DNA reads TGTGCCAGTAGGACGGGCTATGGCTACACCTTC.

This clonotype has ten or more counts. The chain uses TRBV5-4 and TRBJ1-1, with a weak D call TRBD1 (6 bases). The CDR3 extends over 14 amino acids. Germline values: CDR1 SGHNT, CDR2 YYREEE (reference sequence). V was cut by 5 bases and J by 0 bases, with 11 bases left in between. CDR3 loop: CASRIQGLNTEAFF. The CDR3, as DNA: TGTGCCAGCAGGATCCAGGGGTTGAACACTGAAGCTTTCTTT.

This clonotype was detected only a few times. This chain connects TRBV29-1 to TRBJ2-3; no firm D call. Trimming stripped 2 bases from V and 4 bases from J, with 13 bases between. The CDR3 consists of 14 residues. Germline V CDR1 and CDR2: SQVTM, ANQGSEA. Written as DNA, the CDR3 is TGCAGCGTTGAACGCCAGGCGGTCCCAGATACGCAGTATTTT. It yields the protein CSVERQAVPDTQYF.

This CDR3 reads CASSLDGLWYGYTF. The CDR3 nucleotides are TGTGCCAGCAGTTTGGACGGCCTTTGGTATGGCTACACCTTC. The V and J genes are TRBV12-3 or TRBV12-4 and TRBJ1-2; D unclear. Deletions cut 3 bases from V and 5 bases from J, with 13 bases between. CDR3 size: 14 residues.

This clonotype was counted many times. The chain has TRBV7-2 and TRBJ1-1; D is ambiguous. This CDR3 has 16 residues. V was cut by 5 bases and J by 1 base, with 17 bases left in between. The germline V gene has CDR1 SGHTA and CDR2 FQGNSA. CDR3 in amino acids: CASSPRMGGSNTEAFF. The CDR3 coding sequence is TGTGCCAGCAGCCCCCGGATGGGCGGGTCGAACACTGAAGCTTTCTTT.

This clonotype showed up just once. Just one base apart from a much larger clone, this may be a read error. This CDR3 is CASNNGQGAFDEQFF. The CDR3 DNA follows: TGTGCCAGCAACAATGGACAGGGGGCATTTGATGAGCAGTTCTTC. The V call is TRBV7-3, the J call TRBJ2-1; the match to TRBD1 covers 11 bases. CDR3 length: 15 residues. The V and J ends lost 7 bases and 8 bases, in that order; junction bases with no gene match: 10. The germline CDR1 and CDR2 sequences are SGHTA and FQGTGA. The full variable domain, its missing parts supplied by reference TRBV7-3 and TRBJ2-1, is GAGVSQTPSNKVTEKGKYVELRCDPISGHTALYWYRQSLGQGPEFLIYFQGTGAADDSGLPNDRFFAVRPEGSVSTLKIQRTERGDSAVYLCASNNGQGAFDEQFFGPGTRLTVL.

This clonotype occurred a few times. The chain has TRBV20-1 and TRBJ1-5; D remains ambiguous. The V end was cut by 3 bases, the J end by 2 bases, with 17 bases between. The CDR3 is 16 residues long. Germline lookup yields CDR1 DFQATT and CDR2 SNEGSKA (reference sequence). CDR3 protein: CSARGIGKSGNQPQHF. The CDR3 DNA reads TGCAGTGCTAGGGGCATAGGGAAAAGCGGCAATCAGCCCCAGCATTTT.

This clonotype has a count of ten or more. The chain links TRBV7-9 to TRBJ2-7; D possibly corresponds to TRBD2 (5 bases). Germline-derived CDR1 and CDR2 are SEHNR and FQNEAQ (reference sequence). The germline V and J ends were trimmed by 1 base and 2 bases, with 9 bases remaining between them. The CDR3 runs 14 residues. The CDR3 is CASSLGGLTYEQYF. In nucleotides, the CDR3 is TGTGCCAGCAGCTTAGGAGGGTTGACCTACGAGCAGTACTTC.

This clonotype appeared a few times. The CDR3 DNA reads TGTGCCAGCATCGGGGGGGCTTACAATGAGCAGTTCTTC. It is translated as CASIGGAYNEQFF. The rearrangement links TRBV28 to TRBJ2-1; 8 bases fit TRBD2. This CDR3 spans 13 amino acids. Trimming took 7 bases from V and 4 from J; bases not matched to a gene: 3. The germline gives CDR1 MDHEN, CDR2 SYDVKM.

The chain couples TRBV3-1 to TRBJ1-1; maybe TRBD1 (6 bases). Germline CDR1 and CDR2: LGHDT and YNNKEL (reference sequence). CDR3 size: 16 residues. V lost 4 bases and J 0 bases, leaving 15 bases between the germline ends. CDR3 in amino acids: CASSPATGTMNTEAFF. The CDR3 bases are TGTGCCAGCAGCCCCGCGACAGGAACCATGAACACTGAAGCTTTCTTT.

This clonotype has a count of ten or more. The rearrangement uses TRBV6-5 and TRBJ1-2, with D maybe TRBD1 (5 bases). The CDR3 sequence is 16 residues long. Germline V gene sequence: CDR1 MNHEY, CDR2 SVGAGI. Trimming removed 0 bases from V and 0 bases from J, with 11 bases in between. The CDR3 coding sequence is TGTGCCAGCAGTTACTCTCGGGAGGACACTAACTATGGCTACACCTTC. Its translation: CASSYSREDTNYGYTF.